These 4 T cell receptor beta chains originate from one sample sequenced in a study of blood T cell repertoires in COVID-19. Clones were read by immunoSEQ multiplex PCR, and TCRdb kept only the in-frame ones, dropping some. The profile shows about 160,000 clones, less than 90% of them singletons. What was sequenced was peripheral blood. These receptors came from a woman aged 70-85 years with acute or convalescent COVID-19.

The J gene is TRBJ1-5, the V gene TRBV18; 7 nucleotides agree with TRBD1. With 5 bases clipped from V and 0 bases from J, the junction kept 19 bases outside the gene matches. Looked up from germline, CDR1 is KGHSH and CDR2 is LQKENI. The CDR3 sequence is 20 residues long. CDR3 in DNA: TGTGCCAGCTCAATGTCGGTCGTTACAGGGGTCGATCGTAGCAATCAGCCCCAGCATTTT. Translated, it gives CASSMSVVTGVDRSNQPQHF.

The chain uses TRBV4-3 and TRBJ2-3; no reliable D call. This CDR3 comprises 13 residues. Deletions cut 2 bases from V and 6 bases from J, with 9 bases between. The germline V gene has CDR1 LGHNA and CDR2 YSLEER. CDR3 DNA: TGCGCCAGCAGCCAAAGACTCCAGGATACGCAGTATTTT. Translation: CASSQRLQDTQYF.

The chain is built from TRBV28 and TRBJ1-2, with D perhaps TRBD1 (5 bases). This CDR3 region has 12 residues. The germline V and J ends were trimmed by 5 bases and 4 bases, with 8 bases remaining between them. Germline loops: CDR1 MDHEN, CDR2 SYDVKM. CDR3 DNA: TGTGCCAGCAGTCCAGGGCTCTATGGCTACACCTTC. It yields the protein CASSPGLYGYTF.

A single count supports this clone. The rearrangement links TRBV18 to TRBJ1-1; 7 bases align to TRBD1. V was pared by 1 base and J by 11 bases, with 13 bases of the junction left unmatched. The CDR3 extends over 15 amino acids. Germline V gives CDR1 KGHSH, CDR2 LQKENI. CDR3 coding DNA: TGTGCCAGCTCACCACTACTACAGGGGCCCGGCGATGCTTTCTTT. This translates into CASSPLLQGPGDAFF.